This TCR beta chain was sequenced for a study of vaccination effects on CD4 cells after COVID-19 (dated by TCRdb to the early 2020s). In terms of the full investigation: Participants received two doses of either the BNT162b2 or the mRNA-1273 mRNA SARS-CoV-2 vaccine. The study compared SARS-CoV-2 spike-specific CD4+ TCR repertoires before and after mRNA vaccination in COVID-19 convalescent patients and infection-naive vaccine recipients. The full study included 10 COVID-19 convalescent patients and several SARS-CoV-2-naive healthy vaccine recipients. In the study, cultures from other donors were sequenced using the Oncomine TCR Beta short-read assay on an Illumina iSeq 100. Beyond this particular receptor, the publication reports: Clones induced by infection and clones induced by vaccination both contracted markedly at late timepoints after vaccination, which fits with T cell responses waning over time. The study was limited by a small number of convalescent patients and lacked early post-infection timepoints. In healthy vaccine recipients, vaccine-induced clones were almost all SARS-CoV-2 mono-reactive, with only 1 of 255 being cross-reactive with common cold coronaviruses.

Germline trimming amounts to 8 bases on V and 5 bases on J, with 3 as the count of junction bases outside the gene matches. The CDR3 runs 12 amino acids, cysteine and phenylalanine included. Only the CDR3 portion is preserved as DNA: 36 bases, with reading frame beginning at the first base. The germline V gene (reference sequence) gives CDR1 as LGHDT and CDR2 as YNNKEL. With regard to this clone: Its antigen is not yet known. No much larger clone is present one base from it, and per-base qualities are unavailable.

To identify antigen-specific CD4+ T cell clonotypes by their expansion, the ViraFEST assay first stimulated PBMC with viral peptide pools and then applied TCR sequencing. After about 10 days of culture, CD4+ T cells were isolated with the EasySep CD4+ T cell isolation kit. The absence of prior SARS-CoV-2 infection in healthy vaccine recipients was confirmed by negative nucleocapsid antibodies before and after vaccination. About 2.1 million PBMC per well were cultured with 10 ug/ml peptides in IMDM containing 5% human AB serum, about 9.6 IU/ml IL-2 and gentamicin. On days 3 and 7, half of the culture medium was replaced with fresh IL-2-containing medium. Unless noted otherwise, every peptide stimulation condition was cultured in triplicate wells. PBMC were separated from whole blood using Ficoll-Paque Plus gradient centrifugation and were then either cryopreserved at -140C or used fresh. The spike proteins of SARS-CoV-2 and of the common cold coronaviruses HCoV-NL63, HCoV-OC43 and HCoV-229E were spanned by overlapping peptide pools. The QIAamp micro DNA kit was used to extract genomic DNA from the cultured CD4+ T cells.

The library was made by the immunoSEQ multiplex PCR assay. DNA from the cultured and isolated CD4+ T cells underwent TCR beta CDR3 sequencing. As for how the authors treated the data: Non-productive TCR sequences were removed and reads were trimmed to the CDR3 region, keeping CDR3s of at least 7 amino acids. The MANAFEST web app was used to pick out antigen-specific clonotypes by comparing their expansion in peptide wells with that in reference cultures. To be called positive, a clone needed expansion at FDR<0.05 compared with the reference and with all other wells, an odds ratio greater than 5, and a frequency greater than 0.1% in two replicate wells. A clonotype was called cross-reactive if it was significantly expanded both in SARS-CoV-2 spike wells and in at least one common cold coronavirus spike condition. Levenshtein distance calculated with the stringdist R package was used to assess CDR3 similarity, and unrooted trees were constructed with ape in R 3.6.1. TCRdb mirrors the immuneACCESS table, restricted to in-frame sequences. Some clones are absent from its copies; in checked studies, under half trace to an unresolved V gene, and the reason for the others is unknown. That table is the source of V, J and clone size, and D and trimming were worked out from the DNA. The sample table holds tens of thousands of clones, of which approximately 70% were seen once. The ten largest clones take up about 11% of the sample.

This receptor chain uses TRBV3-1 (or the pseudogene TRBV3-2) and TRBJ2-1; 7 bases in the middle match TRBD2. The input for sequencing was CD4+ T cells from PBMCs cultured with HCoV-229E spike peptides, taken before COVID-19 vaccination. The cell subset or site label here, explained by the study, means: HCoV-229E spike overlapping peptide pool stimulation. The sequence came from a human donor who received a COVID-19 vaccine. The DNA is TGTGCCAGCCGCGGGAGTAACAATGAGCAGTTCTTC. Its protein reads: CASRGSNNEQFF.